What follows are 11 T cell receptor beta chains derived from one specimen sequenced in a study of cytomegalovirus exposure and HLA in healthy donors (dated by TCRdb to about 2017). Libraries came from the immunoSEQ multiplex PCR assay. The multiplex PCR relied on a mix of 60 forward primers for TCR Vbeta segments and 13 reverse primers for TCR Jbeta segments. Drawn from immuneACCESS, this table holds only the in-frame rearrangements with V and J called that TCRdb kept. Clones are partly lost; checked studies trace under half to an unresolved V gene and leave the rest unexplained. This sample lists about 120,000 clones; roughly 80% were detected once. Approximately 1.2% of the sample lies in the top ten. Sequenced sample: PBMCs. These receptors originate from a female donor in good health and CMV-seronegative.

The gene calls are TRBV14 and TRBJ2-1, with TRBD2 matching over 11 bases. J was trimmed by 4 bases and V by 4 bases; bases with no gene match: 3. There are 15 residues in the CDR3. The V gene's germline CDR1 is SGHDN and CDR2 FVKESK. The DNA for the CDR3 is TGTGCCAGCAGCCTCCGACTAGCGGGGTACAATGAGCAGTTCTTC. Translated, it gives CASSLRLAGYNEQFF.

The chain joins TRBV27 to TRBJ1-6; D ambiguous. The CDR3 contains 13 residues. The V gene's germline CDR1 is MNHEY and CDR2 SMNVEV (reference sequence). Trimming shortened V by 3 bases and J by 7 bases, and 7 bases separated the two germline ends. CDR3 in amino acids: CASSLGRNSPLHF. The CDR3 nucleotides read TGTGCCAGCAGTTTGGGCCGGAATTCACCCCTCCACTTT.

This rearrangement joins TRBV20-1 to TRBJ2-3; weak D call: TRBD2 (5 bases). Per germline, CDR1 DFQATT and CDR2 SNEGSKA (reference sequence). Trimming took 4 bases from V and 6 from J, leaving 8 bases between them. This CDR3 comprises 11 residues. CDR3 sequence (DNA): TGCAGTGCTAACCGAGGGGATACGCAGTATTTT. It translates to CSANRGDTQYF.

The chain recombines TRBV9 with TRBJ2-3; possibly TRBD2 for D (5 bases). The germline CDR1 and CDR2 sequences are SGDLS and YYNGEE. This CDR3 has 13 amino acids. The germline V and J ends were trimmed by 2 bases and 1 base, with 5 bases remaining between them. CDR3: CASSVSGTDTQYF. CDR3 nucleotide sequence: TGTGCCAGCAGCGTTAGCGGCACAGATACGCAGTATTTT.

Only a few counts were recorded for this clone. The chain combines TRBV9 with TRBJ1-4, with 10 nucleotides matching TRBD1. Germline assignment: CDR1 SGDLS and CDR2 YYNGEE. The CDR3 consists of 17 residues. After removal of 3 bases from V and 6 bases from J, the junction contained 11 bases not matched to a gene. Here the CDR3 DNA reads TGTGCCAGCAGCGCAGACGAGACCGGGACAGGGGATGAAAAACTGTTTTTT. Its protein product is CASSADETGTGDEKLFF.

This chain joins TRBV5-1 and TRBJ2-2, with 12 bases that match TRBD1. Germline CDR1 SGHRS, CDR2 YFSETQ. The CDR3 covers 16 residues. V lost 0 bases to trimming and J lost 7 bases; unmatched junction nucleotides: 4. This CDR3 is CASSLGDRGRGGELFF. In DNA, the CDR3 is TGCGCCAGCAGCTTGGGGGACAGGGGGCGCGGCGGGGAGCTGTTTTTT.

This clone appeared a single time. The V gene is TRBV7-9, the J gene TRBJ2-1; D not resolved. CDR1 is SEHNR, CDR2 FQNEAQ, per germline (reference sequence). Between the trimmed V and J ends, which lost 3 bases and 4 bases, there was a span of 4 bases. The CDR3 consists of 12 residues. In nucleotides, the CDR3 is TGTGCCAGCAGCTTTTTATACAATGAGCAGTTCTTC. As protein: CASSFLYNEQFF.

The J gene is TRBJ2-7, the V gene TRBV9; 9 bases fit TRBD2. Losses at the gene ends were 0 bases for V and 0 bases for J; bases not matched to a gene: 1. The CDR3 totals 15 residues. Looked up from germline, CDR1 is SGDLS and CDR2 is YYNGEE. This CDR3 is CASSVGTSDSYEQYF. The CDR3 region has the DNA TGTGCCAGCAGCGTAGGGACTAGCGACTCCTACGAGCAGTACTTC.

The table lists this clone with a count of one. The chain combines TRBV7-6 with TRBJ2-1; 11 positions agree with TRBD2. The CDR3 covers 15 residues. Germline CDR1 SGHVS, CDR2 FNYEAQ. V trimming: 5 bases; J trimming: 9 bases; junction bases outside the gene matches: 9. The CDR3 DNA reads as TGTGCCAGCAGCATTAGCGGGGGGGCTTTGACTGAGCAGTTCTTC. Protein: CASSISGGALTEQFF.

This chain uses TRBV21-1 with TRBJ1-2. TRBV21-1 is deemed a pseudogene. The CDR3 is 17 residues long. Here the CDR3 DNA reads TGTGCCAGCAGCAACGACGAGTCCCCCATCGGAGTTTGTGGCTACACCTTC. Residues: CASSNDESPIGVCGYTF.

The rearrangement links TRBV18 to TRBJ1-2, with D hard to call. The germline gives CDR1 KGHSH, CDR2 LQKENI. V was clipped by 2 bases and J by 2 bases, with 9 bases between them. This CDR3 contains 14 residues. CDR3 sequence reads: CASSPSPGNYGYTF. The CDR3 DNA follows: TGTGCCAGCTCACCAAGTCCAGGAAACTATGGCTACACCTTC.